This T cell receptor (beta chain) was identified during a study of T cell responses to AZD1222 COVID-19 vaccine. The germline gives CDR1 DFQATT, CDR2 SNEGSKA (reference sequence). The length of the CDR3 is 14 residues. J was trimmed by 0 bases and V by 3 bases; bases with no gene match: 2. As to this clone: Its target is unknown.

Doses given second, at about 4 or about 12 weeks, were pooled. The method was immunoSEQ multiplex PCR; TCRdb's version includes in-frame clones alone and lacks a portion of them. The sample holds 90,000 to 95,000 clones, around 89% seen once. Study-level findings and limits: The study found vaccine-associated CD4 TCRs spanning spike, dominant at 160-218 and 743-854. Most donors were white British, females outnumbered males, and clonal diversity was possibly underestimated.

J is TRBJ2-1 and V is TRBV20-1; 7 bases map to TRBD2. The sequence was obtained from an adult who received the AZD1222 COVID-19 vaccine. Sequences were derived from peripheral blood, sampled 28 days after the second AZD1222 dose. For the CDR3, the DNA is TGCAGTGCTAGTCTAGCGGCCTCCTACAATGAGCAGTTCTTC. Its protein is CSASLAASYNEQFF.